The 7 T cell receptor beta chains reported below all come from one sample, sequenced in a study of control samples from healthy donors and cancer patients. Generated by immunoSEQ multiplex PCR, the TCRdb table keeps only in-frame clones and is missing some. This sample yields 100,000 to 150,000 clones, of which 85% to 95% are seen a single time; around 8.1% belongs to the top ten. The source material was blood. The receptors shown here come from a man between 18 and 35 years old in good health.

J is TRBJ1-1 and V is TRBV11-2; D gene uncertain. The CDR3 sequence is 12 residues long. Germline V lookup: CDR1 SGHAT, CDR2 FQNNGV. Trimming removed 1 base at V and 5 bases at J, with 5 bases between. CDR3 coding DNA: TGTGCCAGCAGCTTAGCCGGGACTGAAGCTTTCTTT. Protein sequence: CASSLAGTEAFF.

The gene calls are TRBV19 and TRBJ1-6; D is undetermined. V was pared by 0 bases and J by 7 bases, with 7 bases between. This CDR3 spans 14 amino acids. Germline-derived CDR1 and CDR2 are LNHDA and SQIVND (reference sequence). The DNA for the CDR3 is TGTGCCAGTAGTATAGATGGGAGGAATTCACCCCTCCACTTT. The encoded protein is CASSIDGRNSPLHF.

The rearrangement links TRBV7-3 to TRBJ2-3; 8 bases map to TRBD1. Germline loops: CDR1 SGHTA, CDR2 FQGTGA. Trimming took 5 bases from V and 4 from J; bases not matched to a gene: 5. The length of the CDR3 is 14 residues. CDR3 DNA sequence: TGTGCCAGCAGCGGACAGGGCGGCGCAGATACGCAGTATTTT. It yields the protein CASSGQGGADTQYF.

This sequence joins TRBV7-2 and TRBJ1-2, with D possibly matching TRBD1 (6 bases). There are 14 residues in the CDR3. V was trimmed by 2 bases and J by 8 bases, leaving 15 bases between them. Germline V gene lookup returns CDR1 SGHTA and CDR2 FQGNSA. The CDR3 region has the DNA TGTGCCAGCAGCTTACGGGGGGCTAGTGTGGGCTACACCTTC. Translation: CASSLRGASVGYTF.

This sequence joins TRBV11-3 and TRBJ2-7, with D maybe TRBD1 (5 bases). Germline CDR1 SGHNT, CDR2 YENEEA. The V end was cut by 5 bases, the J end by 0 bases, with 8 bases between. This CDR3 is 13 amino acids long. In DNA, the CDR3 is TGTGCCAGCAGCCTCAGGGACTCCTACGAGCAGTACTTC. Translating gives CASSLRDSYEQYF.

The chain couples TRBV18 to TRBJ2-1; D is undetermined. Germline CDR1 KGHSH, CDR2 LQKENI. V was pared by 3 bases and J by 4 bases, with 7 bases between. This CDR3 has 13 amino acids. The CDR3 DNA reads TGTGCCAGCTCACCTCTCTTTTACAATGAGCAGTTCTTC. Its translation is CASSPLFYNEQFF.

The chain couples TRBV19 to TRBJ1-6; no reliable D call. The CDR3 runs 13 residues. CDR1 is LNHDA and CDR2 is SQIVND in the germline V gene (reference sequence). With 5 bases removed from V and 3 bases from J, the gap between germline ends came to 5 bases. The CDR3, as DNA: TGTGCCAGTAGTTCGGACTATAATTCACCCCTCCACTTT. Translating gives CASSSDYNSPLHF.